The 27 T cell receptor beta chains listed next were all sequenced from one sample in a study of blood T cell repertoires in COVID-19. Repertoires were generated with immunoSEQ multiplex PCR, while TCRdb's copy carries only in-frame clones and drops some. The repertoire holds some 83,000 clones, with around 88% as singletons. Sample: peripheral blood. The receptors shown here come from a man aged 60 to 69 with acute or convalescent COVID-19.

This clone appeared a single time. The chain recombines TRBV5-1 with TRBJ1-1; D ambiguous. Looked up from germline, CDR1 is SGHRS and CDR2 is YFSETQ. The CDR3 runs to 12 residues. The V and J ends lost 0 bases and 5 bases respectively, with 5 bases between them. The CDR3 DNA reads TGCGCCAGCAGCTTGGACCGGACTGAAGCTTTCTTT. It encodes CASSLDRTEAFF.

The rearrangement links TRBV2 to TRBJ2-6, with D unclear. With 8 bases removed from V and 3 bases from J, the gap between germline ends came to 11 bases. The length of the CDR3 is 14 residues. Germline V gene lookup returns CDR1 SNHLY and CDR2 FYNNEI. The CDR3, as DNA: TGTGCCAGCTTGGTCTACCTTGGGGCCAACGTCCTGACTTTC. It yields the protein CASLVYLGANVLTF.

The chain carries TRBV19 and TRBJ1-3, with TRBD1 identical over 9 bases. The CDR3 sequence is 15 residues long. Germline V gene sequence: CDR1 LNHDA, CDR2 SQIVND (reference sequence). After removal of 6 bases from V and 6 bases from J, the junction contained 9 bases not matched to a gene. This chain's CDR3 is CASRRPGQGVNTIYF. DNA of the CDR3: TGTGCCAGTAGACGTCCGGGACAGGGTGTAAACACCATATATTTT.

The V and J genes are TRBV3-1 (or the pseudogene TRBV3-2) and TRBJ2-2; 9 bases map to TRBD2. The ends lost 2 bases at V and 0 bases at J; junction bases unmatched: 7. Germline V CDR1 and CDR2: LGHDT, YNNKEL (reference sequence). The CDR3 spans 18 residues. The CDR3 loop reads CASSQPLREGPNTGELFF. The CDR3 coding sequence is TGTGCCAGCAGCCAACCCTTGCGGGAGGGCCCGAACACCGGGGAGCTGTTTTTT.

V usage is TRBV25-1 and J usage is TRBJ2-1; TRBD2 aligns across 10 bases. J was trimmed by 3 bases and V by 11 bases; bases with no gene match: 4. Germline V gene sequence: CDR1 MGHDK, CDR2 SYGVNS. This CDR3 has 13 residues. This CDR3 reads CASRTSGYNEQFF. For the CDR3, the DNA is TGTGCCTCCCGGACTAGCGGCTACAATGAGCAGTTCTTC.

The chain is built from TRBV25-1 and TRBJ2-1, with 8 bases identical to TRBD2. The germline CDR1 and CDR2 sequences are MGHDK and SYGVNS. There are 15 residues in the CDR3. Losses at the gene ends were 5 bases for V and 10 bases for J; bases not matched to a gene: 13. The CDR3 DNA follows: TGTGCCAGCAGTCCTCCGGGACTAGGGGGTGGAGAGCAGTTCTTC. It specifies CASSPPGLGGGEQFF.

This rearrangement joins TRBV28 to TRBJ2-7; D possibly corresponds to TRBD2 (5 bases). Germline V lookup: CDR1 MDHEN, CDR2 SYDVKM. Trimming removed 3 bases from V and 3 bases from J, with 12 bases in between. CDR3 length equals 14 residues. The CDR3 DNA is TGTGCCAGCAGTTTGACCGGGAAAATCTACGAGCAGTACTTC. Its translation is CASSLTGKIYEQYF.

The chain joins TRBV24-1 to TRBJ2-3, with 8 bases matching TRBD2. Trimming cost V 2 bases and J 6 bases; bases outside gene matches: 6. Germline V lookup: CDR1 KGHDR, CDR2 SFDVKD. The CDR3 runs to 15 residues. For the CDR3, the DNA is TGTGCCACCAGTGATTCCGGGACTAGGATTGATACGCAGTATTTT. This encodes CATSDSGTRIDTQYF.

The CDR3 DNA is TGTGCCAGCACCCCCGCTCGGGAGCTAGCTTTCTTT. Translated, it gives CASTPARELAFF. The chain employs TRBV6-5 and TRBJ1-1; D remains ambiguous. In germline, CDR1 is MNHEY, CDR2 SVGAGI. The CDR3 length is 12 residues. V lost 7 bases and J 10 bases, leaving 16 bases between the germline ends.

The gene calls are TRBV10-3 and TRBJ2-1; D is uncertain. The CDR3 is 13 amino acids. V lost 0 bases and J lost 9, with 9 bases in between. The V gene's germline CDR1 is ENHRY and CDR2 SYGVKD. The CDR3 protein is CAISESSSVEQFF. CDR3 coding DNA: TGTGCCATCAGTGAGTCGTCGAGCGTTGAGCAGTTCTTC.

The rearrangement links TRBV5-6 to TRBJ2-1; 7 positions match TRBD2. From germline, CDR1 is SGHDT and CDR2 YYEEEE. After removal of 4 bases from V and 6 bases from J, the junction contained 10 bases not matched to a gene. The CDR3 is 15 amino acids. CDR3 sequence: CASSPRAGASNEQFF. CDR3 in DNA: TGTGCCAGCAGCCCCAGGGCGGGAGCAAGCAATGAGCAGTTCTTC.

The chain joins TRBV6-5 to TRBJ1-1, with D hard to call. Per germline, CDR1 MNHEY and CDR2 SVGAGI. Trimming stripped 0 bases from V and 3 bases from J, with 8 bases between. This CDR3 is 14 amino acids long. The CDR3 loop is CASSYSPLDTEAFF. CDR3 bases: TGTGCCAGCAGTTACTCCCCCCTCGACACTGAAGCTTTCTTT.

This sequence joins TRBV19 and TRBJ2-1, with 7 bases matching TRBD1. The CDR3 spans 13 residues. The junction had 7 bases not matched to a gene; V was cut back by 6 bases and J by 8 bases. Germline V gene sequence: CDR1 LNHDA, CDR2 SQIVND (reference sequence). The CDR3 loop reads CASSNRGSDEQFF. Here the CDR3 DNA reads TGTGCCAGTAGCAACAGGGGTTCGGATGAGCAGTTCTTC.

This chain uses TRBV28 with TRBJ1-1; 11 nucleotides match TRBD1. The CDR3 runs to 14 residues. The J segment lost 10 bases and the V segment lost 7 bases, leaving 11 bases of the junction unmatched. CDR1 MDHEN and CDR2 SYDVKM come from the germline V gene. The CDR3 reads CASIPSGTGGRAFF. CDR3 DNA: TGTGCCAGCATCCCCTCCGGGACAGGGGGGAGAGCTTTCTTT.

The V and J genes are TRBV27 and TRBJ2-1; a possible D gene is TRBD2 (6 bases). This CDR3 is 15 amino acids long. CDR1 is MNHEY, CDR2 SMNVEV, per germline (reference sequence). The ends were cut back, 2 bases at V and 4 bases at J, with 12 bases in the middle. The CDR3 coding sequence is TGTGCCAGCAGTTTACCCGGGAGTTATTACAATGAGCAGTTCTTC. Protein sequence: CASSLPGSYYNEQFF.

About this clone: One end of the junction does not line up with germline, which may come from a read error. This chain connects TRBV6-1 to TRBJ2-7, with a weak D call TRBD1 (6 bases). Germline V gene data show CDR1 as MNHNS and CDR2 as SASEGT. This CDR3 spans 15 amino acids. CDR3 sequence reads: CASIEVQTGLGEQYF. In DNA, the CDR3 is TGTGCCAGCATTGAAGTCCAGACAGGTCTGGGCGAGCAGTACTTC.

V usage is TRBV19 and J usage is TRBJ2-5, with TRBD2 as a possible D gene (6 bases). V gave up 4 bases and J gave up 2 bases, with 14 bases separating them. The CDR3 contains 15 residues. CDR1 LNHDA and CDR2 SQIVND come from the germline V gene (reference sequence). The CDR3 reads CASSKDSGGQETQYF. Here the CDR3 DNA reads TGTGCCAGTAGTAAGGACTCTGGAGGGCAAGAGACCCAGTACTTC.

CDR3 in DNA: TGTGCCCTAGGTGGCGTGGATGGCAATGAGCAGTTCTTC. It codes for CALGGVDGNEQFF. The chain links TRBV30 to TRBJ2-1; D gene ambiguous. Germline CDR1 and CDR2: GTSNPN and SVGIG (reference sequence). This CDR3 contains 13 residues. Trimming took off 8 bases at V and 6 bases at J, with 17 bases between the two ends.

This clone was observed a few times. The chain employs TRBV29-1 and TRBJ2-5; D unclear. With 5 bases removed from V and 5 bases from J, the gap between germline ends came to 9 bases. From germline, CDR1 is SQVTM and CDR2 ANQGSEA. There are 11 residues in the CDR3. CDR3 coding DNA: TGCAGCGTTAGTCGGGTTGAGACCCAGTACTTC. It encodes CSVSRVETQYF.

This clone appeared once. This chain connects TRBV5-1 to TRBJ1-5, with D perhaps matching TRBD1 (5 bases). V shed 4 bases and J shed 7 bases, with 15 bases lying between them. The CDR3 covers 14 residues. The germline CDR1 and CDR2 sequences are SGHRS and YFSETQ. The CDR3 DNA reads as TGCGCCAGCAGCCTTGACGGGGGACGACAGCCCCAGCATTTT. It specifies CASSLDGGRQPQHF.

CDR3 residues: CASSPRQGNTGELFF. CDR3 DNA sequence: TGTGCCAGCAGCCCCCGACAGGGAAACACCGGGGAGCTGTTTTTT. The chain carries TRBV9 and TRBJ2-2, with 7 bases fitting TRBD1. Per the germline V gene, CDR1 is SGDLS and CDR2 is YYNGEE. There are 15 residues in the CDR3. The junction had 5 bases not matched to a gene; V was cut back by 4 bases and J by 2 bases.

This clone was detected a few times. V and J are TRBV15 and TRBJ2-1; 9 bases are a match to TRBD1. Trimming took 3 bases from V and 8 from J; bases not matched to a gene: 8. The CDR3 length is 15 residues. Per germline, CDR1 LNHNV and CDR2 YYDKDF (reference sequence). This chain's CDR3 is CATSSPDRGRDEQFF. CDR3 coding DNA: TGTGCCACCAGCAGTCCGGACAGGGGAAGGGATGAGCAGTTCTTC.

CDR3: CASSQEGQASQPQHF. The CDR3 DNA reads TGCGCCAGCAGCCAAGAGGGACAGGCAAGCCAGCCCCAGCATTTT. The rearrangement uses TRBV4-1 and TRBJ1-5, with 8 nucleotides matching TRBD1. The CDR3 has 15 amino acids. V was pared by 0 bases and J by 7 bases, with 5 bases of the junction left unmatched. Germline V gene sequence: CDR1 MGHRA, CDR2 YSYEKL.

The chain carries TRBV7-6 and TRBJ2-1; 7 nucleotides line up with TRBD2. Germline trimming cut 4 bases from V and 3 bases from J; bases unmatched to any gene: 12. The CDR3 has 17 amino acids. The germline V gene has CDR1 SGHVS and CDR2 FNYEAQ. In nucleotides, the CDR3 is TGTGCCAGCAGCTCCTCCACCCTAGCGGCCGGCTACAATGAGCAGTTCTTC. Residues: CASSSSTLAAGYNEQFF.

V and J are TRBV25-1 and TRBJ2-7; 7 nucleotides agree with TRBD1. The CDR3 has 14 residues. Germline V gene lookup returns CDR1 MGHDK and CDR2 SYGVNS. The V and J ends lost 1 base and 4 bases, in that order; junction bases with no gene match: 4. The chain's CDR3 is CASSESTGPYEQYF. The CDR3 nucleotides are TGTGCCAGCAGTGAATCGACAGGGCCTTACGAGCAGTACTTC.

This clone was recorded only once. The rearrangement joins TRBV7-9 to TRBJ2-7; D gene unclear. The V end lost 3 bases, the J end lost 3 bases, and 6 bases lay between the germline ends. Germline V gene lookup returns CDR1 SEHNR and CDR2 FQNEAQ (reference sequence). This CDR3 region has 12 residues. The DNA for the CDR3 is TGTGCCAGCAGCTTTGTCAGCTACGAGCAGTACTTC. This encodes CASSFVSYEQYF.

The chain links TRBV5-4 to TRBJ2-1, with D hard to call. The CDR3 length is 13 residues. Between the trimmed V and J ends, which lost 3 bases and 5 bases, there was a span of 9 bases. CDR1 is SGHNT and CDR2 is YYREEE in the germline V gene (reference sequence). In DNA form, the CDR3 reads TGTGCCAGCAGCTCCATAGTCGACAATGAGCAGTTCTTC. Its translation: CASSSIVDNEQFF. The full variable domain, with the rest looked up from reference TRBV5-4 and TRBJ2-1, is ETGVTQSPTHLIKTRGQQVTLRCSSQSGHNTVSWYQQALGQGPQFIFQYYREEENGRGNFPPRFSGLQFPNYSSELNVNALELDDSALYLCASSSIVDNEQFFGPGTRLTVL.